This T cell receptor beta chain came from a study of blood T cell repertoires in COVID-19. At the level of the study: PBMCs, B-cell-depleted T cells, or T cells were the source of the cDNA or gDNA that made up the material.

Some clones are missing from TCRdb's copy, which holds only in-frame ones; the method was immunoSEQ multiplex PCR. The sample carries some 94,000 clones, 70% to 90% recorded once. Recruited during active infection, patients (from Seattle) were subsequently followed longitudinally. This CDR3 spans 13 amino acids. The germline gives CDR1 SGHDT, CDR2 YYEEEE. V was clipped by 5 bases and J by 6 bases, with 14 bases between them. Sequencing input: peripheral blood. This chain joins TRBV5-6 and TRBJ1-2; possible D gene TRBD1, 6 bases. The origin of this receptor is a woman between 55 and 75 years old with COVID-19, enrolled during active disease. The CDR3 nucleotides read TGTGCCAGCAGACCTACAGGGTTGAATGGCTACACCTTC. This translates into CASRPTGLNGYTF.